This TCR beta chain emerged from a study of cytomegalovirus exposure and HLA in healthy donors. 13 Jbeta primers and 60 Vbeta primers were used for the PCR. Measured with immunoSEQ multiplex PCR; TCRdb has only the in-frame clones, and not every one. The data contain 150,000 or so clones, roughly 70% of them singletons. As regards this clone: Its antigen is still unknown.

Study observations and caveats: According to the study, roughly 160 TCR beta chains were cytomegalovirus-associated.

The CDR3 has 14 residues. Germline-derived CDR1 and CDR2 are LNHDA and SQIVND (reference sequence). With 5 bases removed from V and 2 bases from J, the gap between germline ends came to 10 bases. Source material: PBMCs. This receptor was identified in a man between 40 and 49 years old in good health and CMV-seropositive. This chain links TRBV19 with TRBJ2-1; D is uncertain. The CDR3 nucleotides are TGTGCCAGTAGTTACCAGGCGACCTACAATGAGCAGTTCTTC. Amino acid sequence: CASSYQATYNEQFF.